A selection of T cell receptor beta chains follows, all from one sample in a study of monozygotic twins with cystic fibrosis. TCRdb's copy holds only in-frame clones and misses some; the assay was immunoSEQ multiplex PCR. Of over 20,000 clones listed, 75% to 95% are singletons. The sequencing sample was made of blood. These receptors were obtained from a girl aged 2 to 9 with cystic fibrosis. Both conserved end residues are part of each CDR3. A D gene is named only where the DNA matches it firmly. Size is stated for part of the rows, as once, few or many counts, or as a class when the clone is expanded.

D gene: .; J gene: TRBJ1-1; clone size: .; V gene: TRBV27; CDR3 protein: CASSFDRKNTEAFF; CDR3 DNA: TGTGCCAGCAGTTTTGACAGGAAGAACACTGAAGCTTTCTTT
D gene: .; J gene: TRBJ2-3; clone size: .; V gene: TRBV7-2; CDR3 protein: CASSPRPGTLRGTDTQYF; CDR3 DNA: TGTGCCAGCAGCCCGCGACCGGGGACGCTGCGAGGCACAGATACGCAGTATTTT
D gene: TRBD1; J gene: TRBJ1-1; clone size: few; V gene: TRBV4-1; CDR3 protein: CASSPGQGTLNTEAFF; CDR3 DNA: TGCGCCAGCAGCCCGGGACAGGGGACATTGAACACTGAAGCTTTCTTT
D gene: .; J gene: TRBJ1-2; clone size: .; V gene: TRBV7-2; CDR3 protein: CASSLSSYGYTF; CDR3 DNA: TGTGCCAGCAGCTTATCATCGTATGGCTACACCTTC
D gene: TRBD1; J gene: TRBJ1-3; clone size: .; V gene: TRBV2; CDR3 protein: CASSEGQGVGNTIYF; CDR3 DNA: TGTGCCAGCAGTGAAGGACAGGGAGTAGGAAACACCATATATTTT
D gene: TRBD1; J gene: TRBJ2-5; clone size: .; V gene: TRBV6-5; CDR3 protein: CASSYALNTGEETQYF; CDR3 DNA: TGTGCCAGCAGTTACGCGCTTAATACAGGGGAGGAGACCCAGTACTTC
D gene: .; J gene: TRBJ1-2; clone size: .; V gene: TRBV18; CDR3 protein: CASSPLPMGRAFYGYTF; CDR3 DNA: TGTGCCAGCTCACCACTACCTATGGGACGGGCCTTCTATGGCTACACCTTC
D gene: TRBD1; J gene: TRBJ2-7; clone size: .; V gene: TRBV5-1; CDR3 protein: CASSPGQGLYEQYF; CDR3 DNA: TGCGCCAGCAGCCCCGGACAGGGCCTCTACGAGCAGTACTTC
D gene: TRBD1; J gene: TRBJ2-2; clone size: few; V gene: TRBV28; CDR3 protein: CASRGSDRGGDTGELFF; CDR3 DNA: TGTGCCAGCAGGGGGTCGGACAGGGGAGGGGACACCGGGGAGCTGTTTTTT
D gene: .; J gene: TRBJ1-2; clone size: .; V gene: TRBV11-3; CDR3 protein: CASSLGGDNYGYTF; CDR3 DNA: TGTGCCAGCAGCTTAGGAGGAGATAACTATGGCTACACCTTC
D gene: .; J gene: TRBJ2-3; clone size: .; V gene: TRBV9; CDR3 protein: CASSVASTDTQYF; CDR3 DNA: TGTGCCAGCAGCGTAGCAAGCACAGATACGCAGTATTTT
D gene: TRBD2; J gene: TRBJ2-5; clone size: .; V gene: TRBV5-4; CDR3 protein: CASSLGLAGWETQYF; CDR3 DNA: TGTGCCAGCAGCTTGGGCTTAGCGGGGTGGGAGACCCAGTACTTC
D gene: .; J gene: TRBJ2-7; clone size: .; V gene: TRBV2; CDR3 protein: CASSPGPGNYEQYF; CDR3 DNA: TGTGCCAGCAGTCCGGGACCAGGAAACTACGAGCAGTACTTC
D gene: TRBD1; J gene: TRBJ1-3; clone size: .; V gene: TRBV4-3; CDR3 protein: CASSQDHLSGQGSSGNTIYF; CDR3 DNA: TGCGCCAGCAGCCAAGATCATCTTTCCGGACAGGGGAGCTCTGGAAACACCATATATTTT
D gene: .; J gene: TRBJ2-5; clone size: .; V gene: TRBV5-1; CDR3 protein: CASSSTQRTSQETQYF; CDR3 DNA: TGCGCCAGCAGCTCTACACAAAGGACGAGCCAAGAGACCCAGTACTTC
D gene: .; J gene: TRBJ2-1; clone size: .; V gene: TRBV5-1; CDR3 protein: CASSVQQGAPYNEQFF; CDR3 DNA: TGCGCCAGCAGCGTGCAACAGGGAGCCCCCTACAATGAGCAGTTCTTC
D gene: .; J gene: TRBJ2-4; clone size: .; V gene: TRBV10-3; CDR3 protein: CAISESGSLSKNIQYF; CDR3 DNA: TGTGCCATCAGTGAGTCTGGTAGCTTATCCAAAAACATTCAGTACTTC
D gene: .; J gene: TRBJ1-2; clone size: .; V gene: TRBV11-2; CDR3 protein: CASSCSGTPNYGYTF; CDR3 DNA: TGTGCCAGCAGCTGCTCAGGGACGCCGAACTATGGCTACACCTTC
D gene: TRBD1; J gene: TRBJ1-6; clone size: few; V gene: TRBV5-1; CDR3 protein: CASSLAGDRVGSPLHF; CDR3 DNA: TGCGCCAGCAGCTTGGCCGGGGACAGGGTGGGTTCACCCCTCCACTTT
D gene: TRBD2; J gene: TRBJ2-3; clone size: .; V gene: TRBV25-1; CDR3 protein: CASMRGGAADTQYF; CDR3 DNA: TGTGCCAGCATGCGCGGGGGGGCCGCAGATACGCAGTATTTT
D gene: TRBD1; J gene: TRBJ1-6; clone size: .; V gene: TRBV20-1; CDR3 protein: CSAPSGGNVHF; CDR3 DNA: TGCAGTGCGCCTTCAGGGGGAAATGTCCACTTT
D gene: .; J gene: TRBJ2-7; clone size: few; V gene: TRBV5-1; CDR3 protein: CASSLEQANEQYF; CDR3 DNA: TGCGCCAGCAGCTTGGAACAGGCCAACGAGCAGTACTTC
D gene: TRBD1; J gene: TRBJ2-6; clone size: .; V gene: TRBV9; CDR3 protein: CARTADRVRLVTF; CDR3 DNA: TGTGCCAGAACTGCGGACAGGGTGAGACTTGTGACTTTC
D gene: TRBD1; J gene: TRBJ2-7; clone size: once; V gene: TRBV29-1; CDR3 protein: CSVRQGKGNEQYF; CDR3 DNA: TGCAGCGTTCGACAGGGGAAAGGGAACGAGCAGTACTTC
D gene: .; J gene: TRBJ2-7; clone size: .; V gene: TRBV10-3; CDR3 protein: CAISGQLGGHDEQYF; CDR3 DNA: TGTGCCATCAGTGGGCAGCTGGGGGGTCACGACGAGCAGTACTTC
D gene: TRBD1; J gene: TRBJ1-2; clone size: .; V gene: TRBV5-1; CDR3 protein: CASSSGQPINYGYTF; CDR3 DNA: TGCGCCAGCAGCTCGGGACAGCCAATCAACTATGGCTACACCTTC